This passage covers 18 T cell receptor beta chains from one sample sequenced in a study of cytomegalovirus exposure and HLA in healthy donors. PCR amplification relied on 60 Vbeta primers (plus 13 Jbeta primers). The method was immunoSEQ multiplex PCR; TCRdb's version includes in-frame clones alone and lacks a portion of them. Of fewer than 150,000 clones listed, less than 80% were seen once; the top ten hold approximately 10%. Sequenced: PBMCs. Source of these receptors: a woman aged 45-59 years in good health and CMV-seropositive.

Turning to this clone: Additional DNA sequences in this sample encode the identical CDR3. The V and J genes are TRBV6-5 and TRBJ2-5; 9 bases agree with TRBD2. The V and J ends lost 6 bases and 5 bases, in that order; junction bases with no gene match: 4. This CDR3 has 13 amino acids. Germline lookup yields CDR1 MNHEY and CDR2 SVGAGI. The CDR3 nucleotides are TGTGCCAGCAGGCCCAGCGGGGGGGAGACCCAGTACTTC. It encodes CASRPSGGETQYF.

The CDR3 coding sequence is TGTGCCAGCAGCTCCGGAGCTGGGGGCGGCGGGGGGGCTGAGACCCAGTACTTC. This gives the protein CASSSGAGGGGGAETQYF. The chain carries TRBV7-7 and TRBJ2-5; TRBD2 aligns across 9 bases. Germline V lookup: CDR1 SSHAT, CDR2 FNYEAQ (reference sequence). The length of the CDR3 is 18 residues. The trim removed 4 bases at V and 5 bases at J, leaving 17 bases unmatched.

The CDR3 sequence is CASGQRSSGNTIYF. The CDR3 nucleotides are TGTGCCAGTGGACAGAGGAGCTCTGGAAACACCATATATTTT. The chain couples TRBV19 to TRBJ1-3; a weak D match, TRBD1 (6 bases). The CDR3 spans 14 residues. Germline CDR1 LNHDA, CDR2 SQIVND (reference sequence). V lost 8 bases and J lost 0, with 11 bases in between.

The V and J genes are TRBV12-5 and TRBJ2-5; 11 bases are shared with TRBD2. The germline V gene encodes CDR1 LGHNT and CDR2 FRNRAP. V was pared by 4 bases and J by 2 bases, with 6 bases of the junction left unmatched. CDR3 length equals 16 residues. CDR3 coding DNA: TGTGCTAGTGGTTGGGGGACTAGCGGAGGACAAGAGACCCAGTACTTC. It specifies CASGWGTSGGQETQYF.

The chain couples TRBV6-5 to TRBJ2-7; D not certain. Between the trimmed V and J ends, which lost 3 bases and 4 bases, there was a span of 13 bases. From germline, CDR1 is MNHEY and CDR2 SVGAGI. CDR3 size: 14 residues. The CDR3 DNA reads TGTGCCAGCAGTTATCGAAAGACGCGGTACGAGCAGTACTTC. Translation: CASSYRKTRYEQYF.

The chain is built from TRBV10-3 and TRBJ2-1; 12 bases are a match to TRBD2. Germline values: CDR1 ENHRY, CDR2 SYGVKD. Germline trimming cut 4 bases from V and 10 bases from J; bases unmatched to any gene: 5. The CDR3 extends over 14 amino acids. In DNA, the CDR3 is TGTGCCATCAGTGCTAGCGGGGGGGCTTGGGAGCAGTTCTTC. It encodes CAISASGGAWEQFF.

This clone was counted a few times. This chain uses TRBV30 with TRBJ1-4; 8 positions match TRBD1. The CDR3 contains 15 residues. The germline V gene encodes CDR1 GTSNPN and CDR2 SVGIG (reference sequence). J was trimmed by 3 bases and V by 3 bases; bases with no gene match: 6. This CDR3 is CAWSTYRGSNEKLFF. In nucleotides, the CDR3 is TGTGCCTGGAGCACATACAGGGGGTCTAATGAAAAACTGTTTTTT.

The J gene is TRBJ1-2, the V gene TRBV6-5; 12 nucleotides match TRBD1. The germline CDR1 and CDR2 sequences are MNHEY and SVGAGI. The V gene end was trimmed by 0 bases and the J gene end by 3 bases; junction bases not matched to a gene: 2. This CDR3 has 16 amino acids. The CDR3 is CASSYSGQGAHYGYTF. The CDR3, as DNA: TGTGCCAGCAGTTACTCGGGACAGGGGGCTCACTATGGCTACACCTTC.

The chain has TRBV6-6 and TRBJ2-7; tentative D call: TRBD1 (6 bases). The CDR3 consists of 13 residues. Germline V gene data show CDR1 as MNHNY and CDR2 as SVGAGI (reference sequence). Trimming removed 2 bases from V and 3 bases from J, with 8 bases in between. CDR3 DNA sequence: TGTGCCAGCAGTTACCCGGACAGCTACGAGCAGTACTTC. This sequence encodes CASSYPDSYEQYF.

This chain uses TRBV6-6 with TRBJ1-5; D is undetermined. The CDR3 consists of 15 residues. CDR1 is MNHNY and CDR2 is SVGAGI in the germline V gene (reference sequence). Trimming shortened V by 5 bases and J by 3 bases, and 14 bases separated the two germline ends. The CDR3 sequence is CASSRQGGNNQPQHF. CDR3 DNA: TGTGCCAGCAGTAGACAAGGAGGGAACAATCAGCCCCAGCATTTT.

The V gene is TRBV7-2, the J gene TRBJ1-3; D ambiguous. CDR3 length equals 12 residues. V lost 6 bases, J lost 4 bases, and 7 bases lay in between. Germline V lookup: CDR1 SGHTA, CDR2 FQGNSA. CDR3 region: CASRANGNTIYF. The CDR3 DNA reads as TGTGCCAGCAGGGCAAACGGAAACACCATATATTTT.

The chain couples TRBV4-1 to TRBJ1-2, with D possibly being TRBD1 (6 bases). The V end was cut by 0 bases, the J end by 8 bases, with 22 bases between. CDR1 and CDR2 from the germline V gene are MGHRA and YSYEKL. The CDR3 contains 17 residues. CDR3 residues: CASSQDFISGNRDGYTF. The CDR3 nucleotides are TGCGCCAGCAGCCAAGATTTTATAAGTGGTAACAGGGACGGCTACACCTTC.

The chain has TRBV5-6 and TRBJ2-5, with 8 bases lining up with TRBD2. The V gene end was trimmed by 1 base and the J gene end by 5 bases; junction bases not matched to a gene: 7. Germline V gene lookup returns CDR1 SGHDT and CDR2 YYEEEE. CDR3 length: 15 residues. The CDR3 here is CASSLFTGGRETQYF. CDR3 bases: TGTGCCAGCAGCTTGTTTACGGGGGGGCGTGAGACCCAGTACTTC.

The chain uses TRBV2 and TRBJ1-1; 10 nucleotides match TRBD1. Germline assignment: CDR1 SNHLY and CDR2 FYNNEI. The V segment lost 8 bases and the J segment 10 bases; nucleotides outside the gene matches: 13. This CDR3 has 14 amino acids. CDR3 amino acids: CASAPTGGFSGAFF. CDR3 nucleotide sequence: TGTGCCAGCGCCCCGACAGGGGGCTTCAGTGGAGCTTTCTTT.

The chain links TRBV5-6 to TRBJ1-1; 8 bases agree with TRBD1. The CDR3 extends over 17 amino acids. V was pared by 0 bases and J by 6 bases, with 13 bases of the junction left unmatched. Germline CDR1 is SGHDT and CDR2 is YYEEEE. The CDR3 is CASSLGGFRGRRSEAFF. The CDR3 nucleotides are TGTGCCAGCAGCTTGGGAGGTTTCAGGGGGCGCAGGTCTGAAGCTTTCTTT.

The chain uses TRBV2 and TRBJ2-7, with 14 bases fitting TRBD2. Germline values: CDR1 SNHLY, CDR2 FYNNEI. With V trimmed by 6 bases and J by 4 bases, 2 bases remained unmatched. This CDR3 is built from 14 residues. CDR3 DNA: TGTGCCAGCAGGGGACTAGCGGGAGTATACGAGCAGTACTTC. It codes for CASRGLAGVYEQYF.

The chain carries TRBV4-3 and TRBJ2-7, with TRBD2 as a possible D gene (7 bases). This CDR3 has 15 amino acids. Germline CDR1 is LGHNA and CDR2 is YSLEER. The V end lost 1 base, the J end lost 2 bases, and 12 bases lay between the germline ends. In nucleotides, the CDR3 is TGCGCCAGCAGCCAAGTTAGGGGGGGCCCCTACGAGCAGTACTTC. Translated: CASSQVRGGPYEQYF.

The CDR3 region is CASSLRPGGWTGELFF. In nucleotides, the CDR3 is TGTGCCAGCAGCTTACGCCCGGGGGGATGGACCGGGGAGCTGTTTTTT. V usage is TRBV7-2 and J usage is TRBJ2-2; 7 positions match TRBD2. CDR1 SGHTA and CDR2 FQGNSA come from the germline V gene. V dropped 2 bases and J dropped 5; count of bases not matched to a gene: 8. The CDR3 runs to 16 residues. Together with reference TRBV7-2 and TRBJ2-2, the CDR3 gives the full variable domain: GAGVSQSPSNKVTEKGKDVELRCDPISGHTALYWYRQSLGQGLEFLIYFQGNSAPDKSGLPSDRFSAERTGGSVSTLTIQRTQQEDSAVYLCASSLRPGGWTGELFFGEGSRLTVL.